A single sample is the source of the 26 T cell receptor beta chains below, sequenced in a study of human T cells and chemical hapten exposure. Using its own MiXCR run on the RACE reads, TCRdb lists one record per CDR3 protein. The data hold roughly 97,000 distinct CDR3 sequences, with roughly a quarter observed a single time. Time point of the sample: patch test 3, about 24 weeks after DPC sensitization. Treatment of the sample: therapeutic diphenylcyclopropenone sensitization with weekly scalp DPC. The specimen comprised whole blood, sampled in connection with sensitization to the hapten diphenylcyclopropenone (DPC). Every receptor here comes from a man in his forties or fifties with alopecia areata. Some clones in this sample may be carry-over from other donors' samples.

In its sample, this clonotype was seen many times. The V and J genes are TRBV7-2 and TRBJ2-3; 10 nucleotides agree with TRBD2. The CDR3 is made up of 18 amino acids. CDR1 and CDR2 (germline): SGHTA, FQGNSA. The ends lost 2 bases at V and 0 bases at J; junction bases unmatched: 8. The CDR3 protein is CASSLWRTSGTSTDTQYF. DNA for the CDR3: TGTGCCAGCAGCTTATGGAGGACTAGCGGTACTAGCACAGATACGCAGTATTTT. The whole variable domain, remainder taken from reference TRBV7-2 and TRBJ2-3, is GAGVSQSPSNKVTEKGKDVELRCDPISGHTALYWYRQSLGQGLEFLIYFQGNSAPDKSGLPSDRFSAERTGGSVSTLTIQRTQQEDSAVYLCASSLWRTSGTSTDTQYFGPGTRLTVL.

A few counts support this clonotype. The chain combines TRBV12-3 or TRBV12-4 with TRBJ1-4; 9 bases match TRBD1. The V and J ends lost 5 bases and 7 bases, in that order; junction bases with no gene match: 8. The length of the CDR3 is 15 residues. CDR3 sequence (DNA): TGTGCCAGCAGTGCCACAGGGGGCAGGGGTGAAAAACTGTTTTTT. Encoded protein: CASSATGGRGEKLFF.

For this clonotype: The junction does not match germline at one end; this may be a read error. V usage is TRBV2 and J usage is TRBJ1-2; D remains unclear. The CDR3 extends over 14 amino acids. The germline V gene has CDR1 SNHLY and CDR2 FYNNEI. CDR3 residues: CASSEGPSNYGYNF. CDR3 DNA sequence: TGTGCCAGCAGTGAAGGGCCTTCTAACTATGGCTACAACTTC.

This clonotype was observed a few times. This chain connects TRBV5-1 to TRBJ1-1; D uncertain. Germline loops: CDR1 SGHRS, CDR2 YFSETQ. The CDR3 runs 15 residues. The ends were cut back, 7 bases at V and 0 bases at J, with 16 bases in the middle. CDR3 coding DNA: TGCGCCAGCCGACCGGGAGAATTTATGAACACTGAAGCTTTCTTT. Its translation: CASRPGEFMNTEAFF.

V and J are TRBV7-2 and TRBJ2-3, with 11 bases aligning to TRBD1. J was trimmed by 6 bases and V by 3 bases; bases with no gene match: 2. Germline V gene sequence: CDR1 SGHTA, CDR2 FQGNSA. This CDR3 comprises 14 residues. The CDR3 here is CASSFWDRGDTQYF. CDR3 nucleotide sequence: TGTGCCAGCAGCTTTTGGGACAGGGGGGATACGCAGTATTTT.

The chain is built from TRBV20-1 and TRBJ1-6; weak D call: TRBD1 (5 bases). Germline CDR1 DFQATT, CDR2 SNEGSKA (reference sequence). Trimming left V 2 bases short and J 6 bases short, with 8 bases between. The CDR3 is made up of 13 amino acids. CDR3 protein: CSARSGGNSPLHF. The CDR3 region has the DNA TGCAGTGCTAGAAGCGGGGGTAATTCACCCCTCCACTTT.

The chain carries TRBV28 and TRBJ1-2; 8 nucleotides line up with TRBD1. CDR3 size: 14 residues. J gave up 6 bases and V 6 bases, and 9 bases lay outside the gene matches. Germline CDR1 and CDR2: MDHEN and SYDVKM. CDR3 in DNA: TGTGCCAGCAGGGGCTTAGGGACAGGAGATGGCTACACCTTC. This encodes CASRGLGTGDGYTF.

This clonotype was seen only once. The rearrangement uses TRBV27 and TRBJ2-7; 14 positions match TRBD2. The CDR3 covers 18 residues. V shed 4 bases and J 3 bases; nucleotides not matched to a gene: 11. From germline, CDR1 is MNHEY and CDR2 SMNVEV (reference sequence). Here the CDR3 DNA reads TGTGCCAGCAGTTCACTTAAGCTAGGGACTAGCGGGAGCTACGAGCAGTACTTC. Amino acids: CASSSLKLGTSGSYEQYF.

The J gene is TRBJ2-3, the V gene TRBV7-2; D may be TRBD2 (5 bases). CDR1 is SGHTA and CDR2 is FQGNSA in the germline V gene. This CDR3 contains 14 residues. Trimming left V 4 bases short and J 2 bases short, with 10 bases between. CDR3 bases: TGTGCCAGCAGCTACACTAGATCCACAGATACGCAGTATTTT. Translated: CASSYTRSTDTQYF.

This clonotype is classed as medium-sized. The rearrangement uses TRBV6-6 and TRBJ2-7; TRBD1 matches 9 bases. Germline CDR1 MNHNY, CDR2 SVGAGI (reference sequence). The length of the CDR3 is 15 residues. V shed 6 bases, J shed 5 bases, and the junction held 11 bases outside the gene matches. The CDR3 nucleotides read TGTGCCAGCAGCTTCTCGGACAGGGGCGGCGACGAGCAGTACTTC. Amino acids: CASSFSDRGGDEQYF.

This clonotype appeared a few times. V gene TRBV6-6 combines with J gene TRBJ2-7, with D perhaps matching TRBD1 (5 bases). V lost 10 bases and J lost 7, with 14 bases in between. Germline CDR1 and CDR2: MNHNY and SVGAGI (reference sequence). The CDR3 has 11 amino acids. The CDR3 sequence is CATRAMGEQYF. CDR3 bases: TGTGCCACCAGGGCTATGGGGGAGCAGTACTTC.

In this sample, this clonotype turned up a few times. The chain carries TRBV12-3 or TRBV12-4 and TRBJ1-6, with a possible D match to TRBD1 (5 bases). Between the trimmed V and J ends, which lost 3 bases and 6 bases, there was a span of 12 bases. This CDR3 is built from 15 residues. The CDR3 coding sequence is TGTGCCAGCAGTTTGGCCGGGACGGGTAATTCACCCCTCCACTTT. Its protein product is CASSLAGTGNSPLHF.

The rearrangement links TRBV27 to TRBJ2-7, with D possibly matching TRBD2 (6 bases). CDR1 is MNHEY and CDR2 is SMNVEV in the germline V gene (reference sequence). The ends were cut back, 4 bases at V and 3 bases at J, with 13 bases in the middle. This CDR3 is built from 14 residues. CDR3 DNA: TGTGCCAGCAGTTCAGCGGGTCTTTTCTACGAGCAGTACTTC. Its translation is CASSSAGLFYEQYF.

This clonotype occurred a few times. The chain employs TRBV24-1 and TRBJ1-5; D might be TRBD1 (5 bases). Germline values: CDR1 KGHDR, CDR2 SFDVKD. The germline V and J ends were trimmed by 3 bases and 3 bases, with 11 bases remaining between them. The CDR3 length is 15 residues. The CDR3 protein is CATSDGQGYNQPQHF. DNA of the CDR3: TGTGCCACCAGTGATGGGCAGGGATACAATCAGCCCCAGCATTTT.

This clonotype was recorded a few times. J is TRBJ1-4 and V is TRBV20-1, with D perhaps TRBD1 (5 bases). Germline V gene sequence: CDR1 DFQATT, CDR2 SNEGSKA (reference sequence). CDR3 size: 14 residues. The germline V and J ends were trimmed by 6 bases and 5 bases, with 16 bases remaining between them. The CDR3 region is CSARDGPFNEKLFF. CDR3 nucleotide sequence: TGCAGTGCACGGGACGGGCCTTTCAATGAAAAACTGTTTTTT.

CDR3 region: CASSLQEGDKAFF. The DNA for the CDR3 is TGTGCCAGCAGCCTCCAAGAGGGGGACAAAGCTTTCTTT. The chain couples TRBV3-1 to TRBJ1-1, with a tentative D call TRBD1 (6 bases). The V end lost 4 bases, the J end lost 9 bases, and 15 bases lay between the germline ends. There are 13 residues in the CDR3. CDR1 and CDR2 from the germline V gene are LGHDT and YNNKEL (reference sequence). Variable domain in full (rest from reference TRBV3-1 and TRBJ1-1): DTAVSQTPKYLVTQMGNDKSIKCEQNLGHDTMYWYKQDSKKFLKIMFSYNNKELIINETVPNRFSPKSPDKAHLNLHINSLELGDSAVYFCASSLQEGDKAFFGQGTRLTVV.

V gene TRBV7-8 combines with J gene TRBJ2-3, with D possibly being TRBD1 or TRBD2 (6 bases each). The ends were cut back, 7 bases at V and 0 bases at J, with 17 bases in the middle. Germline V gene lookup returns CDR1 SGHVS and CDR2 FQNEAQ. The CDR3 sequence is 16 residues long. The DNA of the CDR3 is TGTGCCAGCATCCCATGGGGGGCCCGGAGCACAGATACGCAGTATTTT. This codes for CASIPWGARSTDTQYF.

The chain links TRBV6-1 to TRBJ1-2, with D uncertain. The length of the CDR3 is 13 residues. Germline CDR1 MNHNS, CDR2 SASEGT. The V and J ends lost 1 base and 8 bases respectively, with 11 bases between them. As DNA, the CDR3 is TGTGCCAGCAGTGAAGAAGATCGGGCCGGCTACACCTTC. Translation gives CASSEEDRAGYTF.

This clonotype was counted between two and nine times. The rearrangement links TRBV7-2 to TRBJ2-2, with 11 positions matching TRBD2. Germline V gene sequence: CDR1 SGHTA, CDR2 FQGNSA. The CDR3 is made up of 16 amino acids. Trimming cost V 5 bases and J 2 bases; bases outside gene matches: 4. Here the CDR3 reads CASSQRLAGNTGELFF. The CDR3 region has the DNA TGTGCCAGCAGCCAAAGACTAGCGGGAAACACCGGGGAGCTGTTTTTT.

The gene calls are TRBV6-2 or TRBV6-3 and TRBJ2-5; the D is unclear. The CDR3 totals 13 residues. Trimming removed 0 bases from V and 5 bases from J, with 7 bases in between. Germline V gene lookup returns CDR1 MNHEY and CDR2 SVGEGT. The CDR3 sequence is CASSYSSTETQYF. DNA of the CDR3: TGTGCCAGCAGTTACTCGAGTACGGAGACCCAGTACTTC.

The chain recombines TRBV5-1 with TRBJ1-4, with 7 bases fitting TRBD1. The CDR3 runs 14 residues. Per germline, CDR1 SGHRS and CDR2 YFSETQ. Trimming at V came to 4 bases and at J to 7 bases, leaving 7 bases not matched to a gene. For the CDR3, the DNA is TGCGCCAGCAGCATCGGGACAGCGACTGAAAAACTGTTTTTT. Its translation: CASSIGTATEKLFF.

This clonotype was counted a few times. This CDR3 is CASSPRLAGELETQYF. CDR3 in DNA: TGTGCCAGCAGCCCAAGACTAGCGGGAGAGTTGGAGACCCAGTACTTC. The chain has TRBV13 and TRBJ2-5, with TRBD2 identical over 12 bases. CDR1 and CDR2 from the germline V gene are PRHDT and FYEKMQ (reference sequence). This CDR3 has 16 amino acids. J lost 5 bases, V lost 5 bases, and 9 bases had no gene match.

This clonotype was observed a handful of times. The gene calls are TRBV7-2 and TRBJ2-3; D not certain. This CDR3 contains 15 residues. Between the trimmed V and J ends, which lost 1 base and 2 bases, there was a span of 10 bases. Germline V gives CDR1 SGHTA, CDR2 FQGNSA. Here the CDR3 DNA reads TGTGCCAGCAGCTTAGTAGGGCTAGACACAGATACGCAGTATTTT. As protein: CASSLVGLDTDTQYF.

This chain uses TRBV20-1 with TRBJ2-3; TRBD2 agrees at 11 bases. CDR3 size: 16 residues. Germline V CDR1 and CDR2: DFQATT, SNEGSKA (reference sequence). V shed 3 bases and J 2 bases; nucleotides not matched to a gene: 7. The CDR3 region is CSARGGLAAFTDTQYF. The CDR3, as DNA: TGCAGTGCTAGGGGGGGACTAGCGGCGTTCACAGATACGCAGTATTTT.

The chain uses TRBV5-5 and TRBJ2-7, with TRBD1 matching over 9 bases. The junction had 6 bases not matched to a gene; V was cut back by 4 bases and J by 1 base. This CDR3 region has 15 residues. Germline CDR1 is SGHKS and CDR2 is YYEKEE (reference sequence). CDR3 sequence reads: CASSNTGGASYEQYF. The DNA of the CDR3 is TGTGCCAGCAGCAATACAGGGGGCGCTTCCTACGAGCAGTACTTC. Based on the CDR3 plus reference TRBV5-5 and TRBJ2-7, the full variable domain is DAGVTQSPTHLIKTRGQQVTLRCSPISGHKSVSWYQQVLGQGPQFIFQYYEKEERGRGNFPDRFSARQFPNYSSELNVNALLLGDSALYLCASSNTGGASYEQYFGPGTRLTVT.

The CDR3 DNA follows: TGTGCCAGCAGCTTAACTGATACAGAGGGTCCCGGGCCATACAATGAGCAGTTCTTC. It codes for CASSLTDTEGPGPYNEQFF. This sequence joins TRBV7-9 and TRBJ2-1, with D perhaps TRBD2 (5 bases). This CDR3 is built from 19 residues. Germline V lookup: CDR1 SEHNR, CDR2 FQNEAQ (reference sequence). The ends were cut back, 2 bases at V and 4 bases at J, with 24 bases in the middle.